Below, 5 T cell receptor beta chains from the same sample are listed, as sequenced in a study of blood T cell repertoires in COVID-19. The protocol was immunoSEQ multiplex PCR, while the TCRdb copy is restricted to in-frame clones and leaves out a portion. Here the sample spans hundreds of thousands of clones, 85% being singletons. The sample comprised PBMCs or T cells enriched from blood (not recorded which). Receptors originate from a man in his forties who had recovered from COVID-19.

The rearrangement uses TRBV2 and TRBJ1-5, with 7 bases that match TRBD1. After removal of 2 bases from V and 0 bases from J, the junction contained 4 bases not matched to a gene. Germline CDR1 SNHLY, CDR2 FYNNEI. The CDR3 length is 16 residues. CDR3 DNA sequence: TGTGCCAGCAGTGAAAGGGACAGACATAGCAATCAGCCCCAGCATTTT. It codes for CASSERDRHSNQPQHF.

The rearrangement joins TRBV30 to TRBJ1-1, with no clear D. CDR3 length: 13 amino acids. V was cut by 2 bases and J by 1 base, with 8 bases left in between. Germline loops: CDR1 GTSNPN, CDR2 SVGIG (reference sequence). The CDR3 sequence is CAWSPSPNTEAFF. The CDR3 nucleotides are TGTGCCTGGAGTCCGTCCCCGAACACTGAAGCTTTCTTT.

The V gene is TRBV7-9, the J gene TRBJ1-1; 8 bases are a match to TRBD1. V trimming: 6 bases; J trimming: 1 base; junction bases outside the gene matches: 4. Germline values: CDR1 SEHNR, CDR2 FQNEAQ (reference sequence). The CDR3 is made up of 14 amino acids. The CDR3 DNA reads as TGTGCCAGCAGGACAACAGGGGGGAACACTGAAGCTTTCTTT. This gives the protein CASRTTGGNTEAFF.

This chain uses TRBV10-3 with TRBJ1-5; no definite D call. CDR1 is ENHRY and CDR2 is SYGVKD in the germline V gene. The CDR3 length is 16 residues. The V and J ends lost 0 bases and 0 bases respectively, with 9 bases between them. The CDR3 is CAISESSHNSNQPQHF. CDR3 nucleotides: TGTGCCATCAGTGAGTCGTCACACAATAGCAATCAGCCCCAGCATTTT.

There are a few counts of this clone. V gene TRBV28 combines with J gene TRBJ2-7; D may be TRBD2 (5 bases). V was trimmed by 2 bases and J by 2 bases, leaving 10 bases between them. Germline lookup yields CDR1 MDHEN and CDR2 SYDVKM. The CDR3 contains 14 residues. The CDR3 region is CASSLTRTPYEQYF. CDR3 nucleotides: TGTGCCAGCAGTTTAACCAGGACTCCCTACGAGCAGTACTTC.